These 32 T cell receptor beta chains share one sample of origin, sequenced in a study of cytomegalovirus exposure and HLA in healthy donors. The PCR was carried out with 60 Vbeta primers and 13 Jbeta primers. Produced via immunoSEQ multiplex PCR; TCRdb's table is partial and in-frame only. This sample has approximately 200,000 clones, with about 75% found just once. The sample was PBMCs. These receptors were obtained from a man aged 18 to 29 in good health and CMV-seronegative.

The chain recombines TRBV11-2 with TRBJ2-1, with 12 bases identical to TRBD2. The CDR3 covers 17 residues. Germline loops: CDR1 SGHAT, CDR2 FQNNGV. V gave up 6 bases and J gave up 2 bases; unmatched junction bases: 8. This CDR3 is CASSPLAGGAAYNEQFF. The DNA for the CDR3 is TGTGCCAGCAGTCCGCTAGCGGGAGGGGCAGCCTACAATGAGCAGTTCTTC.

The DNA for the CDR3 is TGCGCCAGCAGGACTAGCGGGACGGAGACCCAGTACTTC. Translating gives CASRTSGTETQYF. The chain carries TRBV5-1 and TRBJ2-5; 11 positions match TRBD2. From germline, CDR1 is SGHRS and CDR2 YFSETQ. The CDR3 runs to 13 residues. The J segment lost 5 bases and the V segment lost 5 bases, leaving 2 bases of the junction unmatched.

This sequence joins TRBV30 and TRBJ1-4; 9 positions match TRBD1. This CDR3 has 13 amino acids. Trimming at V came to 5 bases and at J to 6 bases, leaving 4 bases not matched to a gene. Germline-derived CDR1 and CDR2 are GTSNPN and SVGIG (reference sequence). Here the CDR3 DNA reads TGTGCCTGGGCGGGACAGGGCGATGAAAAACTGTTTTTT. Translating it yields CAWAGQGDEKLFF.

Only a few counts were recorded for this clone. V is TRBV5-1 and J is TRBJ1-3; D remains ambiguous. The germline V and J ends were trimmed by 0 bases and 0 bases, with 7 bases remaining between them. From germline, CDR1 is SGHRS and CDR2 YFSETQ. The CDR3 runs 15 residues. CDR3 region: CASSLETSSGNTIYF. CDR3 bases: TGCGCCAGCAGCTTGGAAACCAGCTCTGGAAACACCATATATTTT.

The chain couples TRBV7-9 to TRBJ2-7, with TRBD1 matching over 9 bases. Unmatched junction bases numbered 3, after V lost 1 base and J lost 5 bases. Germline CDR1 SEHNR, CDR2 FQNEAQ (reference sequence). The CDR3 runs to 14 residues. As DNA, the CDR3 is TGTGCCAGCAGCTTAGATACAGGGGGCGACGAGCAGTACTTC. It encodes CASSLDTGGDEQYF.

In the case of this clone: The junction differs from germline at one of its ends, possibly a read error. This chain uses TRBV6-5 with TRBJ2-7, with TRBD1 identical over 7 bases. The germline V gene has CDR1 MNHEY and CDR2 SVGAGI. The CDR3 totals 15 residues. The CDR3 is CASSSGQMYSHEQYF. CDR3 in DNA: TGTGCCAGCAGTTCGGGACAGATGTACTCCCACGAGCAGTACTTC.

V and J are TRBV6-5 and TRBJ2-5; 7 bases line up with TRBD1. V gave up 6 bases and J gave up 7 bases; unmatched junction bases: 11. Germline assignment: CDR1 MNHEY and CDR2 SVGAGI. There are 14 residues in the CDR3. The CDR3 coding sequence is TGTGCCAGCAGCCCCCAGATACAGGGGTTGACCCAGTACTTC. It yields the protein CASSPQIQGLTQYF.

This clone was seen once. This chain joins TRBV5-6 and TRBJ2-1; D might be TRBD1 (6 bases). In germline, CDR1 is SGHDT, CDR2 YYEEEE. V was cut by 1 base and J by 10 bases, with 12 bases left in between. There are 13 residues in the CDR3. CDR3 bases: TGTGCCAGCAGCTTGAGACAGGAGGACGAGCAGTTCTTC. Protein sequence: CASSLRQEDEQFF.

This clone has only a few counts. This chain connects TRBV14 to TRBJ2-1, with 13 bases identical to TRBD2. The CDR3 is 16 residues long. CDR1 is SGHDN, CDR2 FVKESK, per germline. The V segment lost 1 base and the J segment 7 bases; nucleotides outside the gene matches: 4. The CDR3, as DNA: TGTGCCAGCAGCCAAGGACTAGCGGGAGGCTCAAATGAGCAGTTCTTC. This sequence encodes CASSQGLAGGSNEQFF.

This sequence joins TRBV4-1 and TRBJ2-1; 12 bases align to TRBD2. The CDR3 extends over 17 amino acids. Trimming cost V 1 base and J 5 bases; bases outside gene matches: 6. Germline lookup yields CDR1 MGHRA and CDR2 YSYEKL. CDR3 nucleotides: TGCGCCAGCAGCCAAGGCGGGACTAGCGGGCCGAACAATGAGCAGTTCTTC. Residues: CASSQGGTSGPNNEQFF.

The rearrangement uses TRBV19 and TRBJ1-2; D gene unclear. Trimming took 5 bases from V and 7 from J, leaving 8 bases between them. This CDR3 spans 11 amino acids. Germline assignment: CDR1 LNHDA and CDR2 SQIVND (reference sequence). The CDR3 nucleotides read TGTGCCAGTAGTCAACTTAGTGGCTACACCTTC. This encodes CASSQLSGYTF.

This chain joins TRBV2 and TRBJ1-4, with 9 bases aligning to TRBD1. Trimming cost V 7 bases and J 1 base; bases outside gene matches: 10. CDR3 length: 17 residues. Germline values: CDR1 SNHLY, CDR2 FYNNEI. This chain's CDR3 is CASIRTGDRRTNEKLFF. Written as DNA, the CDR3 is TGTGCCAGCATAAGGACAGGGGATCGGAGAACTAATGAAAAACTGTTTTTT.

The gene calls are TRBV6-5 and TRBJ2-7; D might be TRBD1 (6 bases). Germline CDR1 is MNHEY and CDR2 is SVGAGI. This CDR3 comprises 12 residues. V lost 6 bases and J lost 3, with 9 bases in between. The CDR3 loop reads CASSQQGYEQYF. Written as DNA, the CDR3 is TGTGCCAGCAGCCAACAGGGCTACGAGCAGTACTTC.

J is TRBJ2-7 and V is TRBV7-2; unclear D gene. This CDR3 is built from 13 residues. From germline, CDR1 is SGHTA and CDR2 FQGNSA. The V end lost 2 bases, the J end lost 4 bases, and 9 bases lay between the germline ends. The CDR3 is CASSLPATYEQYF. CDR3 coding DNA: TGTGCCAGCAGCTTACCGGCGACATACGAGCAGTACTTC.

The rearrangement uses TRBV7-3 and TRBJ1-2; 11 bases are shared with TRBD1. Germline CDR1 reads SGHTA; CDR2 reads FQGTGA. Trimming cost V 4 bases and J 5 bases; bases outside gene matches: 3. The CDR3 has 14 residues. CDR3: CASSSGQGAYGYTF. The CDR3 nucleotides are TGTGCCAGCAGCTCCGGACAGGGGGCGTATGGCTACACCTTC. Full variable domain (missing parts from reference TRBV7-3 and TRBJ1-2): GAGVSQTPSNKVTEKGKYVELRCDPISGHTALYWYRQSLGQGPEFLIYFQGTGAADDSGLPNDRFFAVRPEGSVSTLKIQRTERGDSAVYLCASSSGQGAYGYTFGSGTRLTVV.

This clone was detected once. The rearrangement links TRBV7-8 to TRBJ1-4; tentative D call: TRBD1 (6 bases). The CDR3 has 16 amino acids. With 4 bases removed from V and 8 bases from J, the gap between germline ends came to 20 bases. From germline, CDR1 is SGHVS and CDR2 FQNEAQ. The CDR3 region is CASSSGGPGEGEKLFF. The CDR3 bases are TGTGCCAGCAGCTCTGGGGGCCCCGGAGAGGGAGAAAAACTGTTTTTT.

The chain joins TRBV11-2 to TRBJ2-1; 9 bases agree with TRBD2. V was pared by 4 bases and J by 4 bases, with 5 bases of the junction left unmatched. There are 15 residues in the CDR3. Germline assignment: CDR1 SGHAT and CDR2 FQNNGV. The CDR3 DNA reads as TGTGCCAGCAGCTCGCGACTAGCGGCTTACAATGAGCAGTTCTTC. This translates into CASSSRLAAYNEQFF.

V and J are TRBV10-3 and TRBJ2-3; 7 positions match TRBD1. Germline V lookup: CDR1 ENHRY, CDR2 SYGVKD. V shed 6 bases and J 2 bases; nucleotides not matched to a gene: 5. The CDR3 totals 14 residues. The CDR3, as DNA: TGTGCCATCAGCGACAGGGTACACACAGATACGCAGTATTTT. It is translated as CAISDRVHTDTQYF.

This chain links TRBV7-2 with TRBJ1-1, with 7 bases that match TRBD1. Germline CDR1 is SGHTA and CDR2 is FQGNSA. The CDR3 has 17 residues. V shed 1 base and J 4 bases; nucleotides not matched to a gene: 12. The CDR3 DNA reads TGTGCCAGCAGCTTAGAGGGCTGGAAGGGGGCAGGCACTGAAGCTTTCTTT. Translating gives CASSLEGWKGAGTEAFF.

The V gene is TRBV6-5, the J gene TRBJ2-1; TRBD1 agrees at 7 bases. From germline, CDR1 is MNHEY and CDR2 SVGAGI. The junction had 7 bases not matched to a gene; V was cut back by 6 bases and J by 5 bases. This CDR3 spans 14 amino acids. The DNA for the CDR3 is TGTGCCAGCAGCACCGGGACAGTTAACAATGAGCAGTTCTTC. It translates to CASSTGTVNNEQFF.

The chain couples TRBV5-4 to TRBJ2-7, with a weak D call TRBD2 (5 bases). V lost 4 bases to trimming and J lost 3 bases, with 11 bases between them. Germline CDR1 SGHNT, CDR2 YYREEE (reference sequence). This CDR3 is built from 13 residues. CDR3 loop: CASSRAEGYEQYF. In DNA form, the CDR3 reads TGTGCCAGCAGCCGGGCCGAGGGCTACGAGCAGTACTTC.

The CDR3 loop is CASSFGPSGGATDTQYF. CDR3 nucleotide sequence: TGTGCCAGCAGCTTCGGCCCTAGCGGGGGGGCCACAGATACGCAGTATTTT. The chain couples TRBV7-8 to TRBJ2-3; TRBD2 matches 12 bases. Germline V gives CDR1 SGHVS, CDR2 FQNEAQ. With 3 bases clipped from V and 2 bases from J, the junction kept 6 bases outside the gene matches. The CDR3 is 17 residues long.

The genes are TRBV20-1 and TRBJ1-2; no clear D gene. The germline gives CDR1 DFQATT, CDR2 SNEGSKA (reference sequence). The CDR3 contains 11 residues. With 3 bases removed from V and 3 bases from J, the gap between germline ends came to 5 bases. CDR3 loop: CSARQDYGYTF. The CDR3 DNA follows: TGCAGTGCTAGGCAGGACTATGGCTACACCTTC.

The chain carries TRBV7-2 and TRBJ2-7; TRBD2 agrees at 8 bases. CDR1 is SGHTA, CDR2 FQGNSA, per germline. The CDR3 is 18 amino acids. With 2 bases clipped from V and 3 bases from J, the junction kept 15 bases outside the gene matches. The CDR3 here is CASSLYPPYASGSYEQYF. CDR3 DNA: TGTGCCAGCAGCTTATATCCCCCATATGCAAGCGGGAGCTACGAGCAGTACTTC.

The J gene is TRBJ2-2, the V gene TRBV18; TRBD2 might be the D (5 bases). The germline V gene has CDR1 KGHSH and CDR2 LQKENI. The CDR3 is made up of 17 amino acids. The V end was cut by 6 bases, the J end by 1 base, with 18 bases between. DNA for the CDR3: TGTGCCAGCTCCCCTCGGGGTACAGCTCAGAACACCGGGGAGCTGTTTTTT. Translated, it gives CASSPRGTAQNTGELFF. The whole variable domain, filled in from reference TRBV18 and TRBJ2-2, reads NAGVMQNPRHLVRRRGQEARLRCSPMKGHSHVYWYRQLPEEGLKFMVYLQKENIIDESGMPKERFSAEFPKEGPSILRIQQVVRGDSAAYFCASSPRGTAQNTGELFFGEGSRLTVL.

This clone has only one observation. The rearrangement links TRBV7-9 to TRBJ1-2, with D perhaps TRBD1 (6 bases). The CDR3 contains 16 residues. Germline V lookup: CDR1 SEHNR, CDR2 FQNEAQ (reference sequence). V gave up 6 bases and J gave up 4 bases, with 21 bases separating them. CDR3 DNA: TGTGCCAGCAGTCAACTGGGGGACATAGCTCCCTATGGCTACACCTTC. Protein: CASSQLGDIAPYGYTF.

The chain has TRBV18 and TRBJ1-1; 12 nucleotides align to TRBD1. The length of the CDR3 is 14 residues. Germline V lookup: CDR1 KGHSH, CDR2 LQKENI. Unmatched junction bases numbered 2, after V lost 3 bases and J lost 6 bases. CDR3 DNA sequence: TGTGCCAGCTCACCCGGGACAGGGGGCCCTGAAGCTTTCTTT. This gives the protein CASSPGTGGPEAFF.

This clone turned up a few times. The chain links TRBV5-1 to TRBJ2-2, with 7 nucleotides matching TRBD1. J lost 5 bases, V lost 6 bases, and 10 bases had no gene match. The CDR3 runs 15 residues. The germline V gene has CDR1 SGHRS and CDR2 YFSETQ. The CDR3 DNA reads TGCGCCAGCATCCCCGACAGGGTTATGACCGGGGAGCTGTTTTTT. Translating gives CASIPDRVMTGELFF.

The chain couples TRBV5-4 to TRBJ1-4, with D unresolved. Germline loops: CDR1 SGHNT, CDR2 YYREEE (reference sequence). This CDR3 region has 15 residues. V gave up 0 bases and J gave up 3 bases, with 9 bases separating them. Here the CDR3 reads CASSLGASANEKLFF. The CDR3 DNA follows: TGTGCCAGCAGCTTGGGGGCGTCAGCTAATGAAAAACTGTTTTTT.

The V gene is TRBV30, the J gene TRBJ2-5, with 7 bases lining up with TRBD1. The germline CDR1 and CDR2 sequences are GTSNPN and SVGIG (reference sequence). The CDR3 extends over 14 amino acids. The junction had 8 bases not matched to a gene; V was cut back by 3 bases and J by 4 bases. The CDR3 DNA sequence: TGTGCCTGGAGCCTTGACAGGGTGGGAGAGACCCAGTACTTC. This gives the protein CAWSLDRVGETQYF.

The V and J genes are TRBV19 and TRBJ2-1; 7 nucleotides line up with TRBD2. The CDR3 is made up of 16 amino acids. Per germline, CDR1 LNHDA and CDR2 SQIVND (reference sequence). V shed 3 bases, J shed 1 base, and the junction held 6 bases outside the gene matches. CDR3 in DNA: TGTGCCAGTAGTATGAATCGAGCGGGATCCTACAATGAGCAGTTCTTC. Residues: CASSMNRAGSYNEQFF.

The chain is built from TRBV6-1 and TRBJ1-5; D is ambiguous. This CDR3 region has 12 residues. Trimming took off 9 bases at V and 2 bases at J, with 8 bases between the two ends. The germline V gene encodes CDR1 MNHNS and CDR2 SASEGT. The CDR3 DNA reads TGTGCCAGTCCAGAGGGCAATCAGCCCCAGCATTTT. Protein product: CASPEGNQPQHF.